The clone carrying this T cell receptor beta chain was counted ten times or more. The CDR3 has 13 amino acids. The germline V gene has CDR1 MNHEY and CDR2 SVGAGI. Deletions cut 5 bases from V and 8 bases from J, with 15 bases between. With a J-beta primer mix and a sample-barcoded 5' primer, a second PCR ran roughly 6 to 12 cycles. Each cDNA was tagged by a template-switch adaptor containing 12 random nucleotides. A single record per CDR3 protein comes from TCRdb applying MiXCR to the 5' RACE reads. Found here are more than 800,000 distinct CDR3 sequences, 29% of them singletons; the top ten hold approximately 15%. The data originate from a study of blood T cells in healthy people across ages.

The chain couples TRBV6-5 to TRBJ1-2, with D unclear. Specimen: blood. This TCR came from a woman older than 75 in good health. DNA for the CDR3: TGTGCCAGCAGTACCGTCCGAGAGGCAGGCTACACCTTC. Amino acids: CASSTVREAGYTF.